This record covers a single T cell receptor beta chain. Its antigen is not identified. This record belongs to a study of T-cell memory formation after mild COVID-19. 5'RACE primed from the constant segment yielded TCR alpha and TCR beta cDNA libraries bearing sample barcodes and UMIs. TCRdb processed the 5' RACE reads anew with MiXCR; each CDR3 protein has one entry. The sample lists about 410,000 distinct CDR3 sequences; less than 25% were seen once. There are 14 residues in the CDR3. Trimming removed 5 bases at V and 9 bases at J, with 17 bases between. Study-level results: Pre-infection memory held some responding clones, suggesting pre-existing cross-reactive T cells responded. Clones shrinking between day 15 and 85 showed a balanced CD4/CD8 split, and those that grew later tilted toward CD4+. Proof of SARS-CoV-2 specificity was absent for the second-wave clones that crested on day 37.

The V gene is TRBV12-3 or TRBV12-4, the J gene TRBJ1-5; D call uncertain. The TCR comes from an adult woman who had mild COVID-19 (a few samples of this study predate the infection). Cell type and time point are not known. The sample taken for sequencing was PBMCs or a T cell subset sorted from them (not recorded which). CDR3 region: CASSLSGDQGPQHF. Written as DNA, the CDR3 is TGTGCCAGCAGTCTCTCAGGCGACCAAGGGCCCCAGCATTTT.